Listed here is a single T cell receptor (beta chain). The data belong to a study of blood T cell repertoires in COVID-19. About the study: Samples of COVID-19 (acute and convalescent) were obtained from the United States, Italy and Spain. PBMCs, B-cell-depleted T cells, or T cells were the source of the cDNA or gDNA that made up the material.

V lost 3 bases to trimming and J lost 0 bases; unmatched junction nucleotides: 4. The CDR3 contains 15 residues. CDR1 is SGDLS, CDR2 YYNGEE, per germline. Under the authors' procedure: Counts of nucleated cells, estimated from reference gene primer amplification, were obtained. Repertoires were generated with immunoSEQ multiplex PCR, while TCRdb's copy carries only in-frame clones and drops some. V, J and clone size reflect that table, while D and trimming were determined from the DNA. Among roughly 38,000 clones listed, less than 80% were seen once. Recruited during active infection, patients (from Seattle) were subsequently followed longitudinally.

Sequencing was carried out using peripheral blood. The chain carries TRBV9 and TRBJ2-3; 7 nucleotides match TRBD1. The sequence was collected from a man between 65 and 85 years old with COVID-19, enrolled during active disease. This CDR3 is CASSAGTASTDTQYF. DNA for the CDR3: TGTGCCAGCAGCGCGGGGACAGCTAGCACAGATACGCAGTATTTT. Variable domain in full (rest from reference TRBV9 and TRBJ2-3): DSGVTQTPKHLITATGQRVTLRCSPRSGDLSVYWYQQSLDQGLQFLIQYYNGEERAKGNILERFSAQQFPDLHSELNLSSLELGDSALYFCASSAGTASTDTQYFGPGTRLTVL.